These 19 T cell receptor beta chains share one sample of origin, sequenced in a study of naive and memory T cell subsets. Ligated cDNA underwent four rounds of PCR with nested alpha and beta constant region primers and SP2. From the 5' RACE reads, TCRdb called clonotypes with MiXCR, one entry per CDR3 protein. The sample consists of tens of thousands of distinct CDR3 sequences, 6.5% to 9% of them appearing once. TCR cDNA received a 3' ligated oligonucleotide that carried a UMI. The receptors were sampled from a female donor in good health.

The V call is TRBV20-1, the J call TRBJ2-7; 9 bases line up with TRBD1. The CDR3 spans 12 residues. CDR1 and CDR2 (germline): DFQATT, SNEGSKA (reference sequence). Trimming removed 1 base from V and 6 bases from J; junction bases left unmatched: 1. The CDR3 DNA reads TGCAGTGCTAGAGGGACAGGGGCCGAGCAGTACTTC. The encoded protein is CSARGTGAEQYF.

CDR3 sequence reads: CASSYGQGGTGELFF. DNA of the CDR3: TGTGCCAGCAGTTACGGGCAGGGCGGCACCGGGGAGCTGTTTTTT. The chain links TRBV6-5 to TRBJ2-2, with D perhaps matching TRBD1 (5 bases). This CDR3 has 15 residues. The V end lost 2 bases, the J end lost 4 bases, and 11 bases lay between the germline ends. Germline V lookup: CDR1 MNHEY, CDR2 SVGAGI.

This clonotype was found many times. CDR3 amino acids: CASSGIASSYTEAFF. Here the CDR3 DNA reads TGTGCCAGCAGCGGGATTGCGAGTTCGTATACTGAAGCTTTCTTT. This chain joins TRBV7-9 and TRBJ1-1; no definite D call. Per the germline V gene, CDR1 is SEHNR and CDR2 is FQNEAQ (reference sequence). V was cut by 5 bases and J by 5 bases, with 18 bases left in between. This CDR3 is 15 amino acids long.

This sequence joins TRBV24-1 and TRBJ2-2; D gene ambiguous. The CDR3 covers 15 residues. V was clipped by 0 bases and J by 5 bases, with 9 bases between them. Germline values: CDR1 KGHDR, CDR2 SFDVKD. The DNA of the CDR3 is TGTGCCACCAGTGATTTGAGTGGTTCTACCGGGGAGCTGTTTTTT. Translated, it gives CATSDLSGSTGELFF.

This clonotype came up a few times. The J gene is TRBJ2-1, the V gene TRBV7-9, with D uncertain. V was pared by 3 bases and J by 5 bases, with 5 bases between. The CDR3 loop spans 12 amino acids. The germline V gene has CDR1 SEHNR and CDR2 FQNEAQ (reference sequence). The CDR3 loop is CASSFDNNEQFF. CDR3 coding DNA: TGTGCCAGCAGCTTTGACAACAATGAGCAGTTCTTC.

The table lists this clonotype with a few counts. The chain carries TRBV12-3 or TRBV12-4 and TRBJ2-5; tentative D call: TRBD1 (6 bases). V was cut by 5 bases and J by 2 bases, with 15 bases left in between. The CDR3 spans 15 residues. Written as DNA, the CDR3 is TGTGCCAGCAGTCCTTCCGGGACACCACAAGAGACCCAGTACTTC. It codes for CASSPSGTPQETQYF.

The V call is TRBV20-1, the J call TRBJ2-2; no reliable D call. This CDR3 has 15 residues. V was cut by 5 bases and J by 2 bases, with 15 bases left in between. Germline CDR1 is DFQATT and CDR2 is SNEGSKA (reference sequence). CDR3 coding DNA: TGCAGTGCTCGTCCGGTAGACTCAAACACCGGGGAGCTGTTTTTT. Translating it yields CSARPVDSNTGELFF.

This clonotype was observed a handful of times. This chain connects TRBV20-1 to TRBJ2-7; D possibly corresponds to TRBD2 (5 bases). The CDR3 loop spans 12 amino acids. Germline V lookup: CDR1 DFQATT, CDR2 SNEGSKA (reference sequence). CDR3 sequence: CRAAQAGDEQYF. CDR3 coding DNA: TGCAGAGCTGCGCAGGCGGGCGACGAGCAGTACTTC.

This clonotype was observed a handful of times. The rearrangement joins TRBV20-1 to TRBJ2-1; TRBD2 matches at 10 bases. This CDR3 is 14 amino acids long. Losses at the gene ends were 6 bases for V and 15 bases for J; bases not matched to a gene: 17. The germline CDR1 and CDR2 sequences are DFQATT and SNEGSKA (reference sequence). The CDR3, as DNA: TGCAGTGCAAAAAGCGGGAGGGCCTTCTCGGTTCGGTTCTTC. This codes for CSAKSGRAFSVRFF.

A few counts support this clonotype. V is TRBV6-5 and J is TRBJ2-7; 7 positions match TRBD1. CDR1 is MNHEY, CDR2 SVGAGI, per germline. V lost 7 bases and J lost 1; bases outside the gene matches: 1. The CDR3 runs 12 residues. CDR3 coding DNA: TGTGCCAGCATACAGGGGTCCTACGAGCAGTACTTC. Its translation: CASIQGSYEQYF.

This clonotype occurred many times. The rearrangement joins TRBV9 to TRBJ1-2; D uncertain. The CDR3 covers 13 residues. Germline V lookup: CDR1 SGDLS, CDR2 YYNGEE. V lost 0 bases to trimming and J lost 7 bases, with 10 bases between them. The CDR3 bases are TGTGCCAGCAGCGTAGGGGGTATCGGTGGCTACACCTTC. Protein sequence: CASSVGGIGGYTF.

This clonotype appeared a few times. V is TRBV12-3 or TRBV12-4 and J is TRBJ2-5; D remains unclear. Trimming took 3 bases from V and 3 from J, leaving 11 bases between them. The CDR3 extends over 14 amino acids. The CDR3 region is CASSFGIGEETQYF. CDR3 DNA sequence: TGTGCCAGCAGTTTTGGGATTGGGGAAGAGACCCAGTACTTC.

The chain joins TRBV6-6 to TRBJ2-1; 7 nucleotides line up with TRBD1. The CDR3 is 15 residues long. V lost 4 bases, J lost 4 bases, and 7 bases stayed unmatched. The germline V gene has CDR1 MNHNY and CDR2 SVGAGI (reference sequence). CDR3 region: CASSLQGENYNEQFF. CDR3 bases: TGTGCCAGCAGTTTGCAGGGGGAGAATTACAATGAGCAGTTCTTC.

In its sample, this clonotype was seen a few times. The V and J genes are TRBV5-1 and TRBJ2-7; the match to TRBD2 covers 8 bases. V trimming: 1 base; J trimming: 1 base; junction bases outside the gene matches: 4. CDR3 length equals 15 residues. Per the germline V gene, CDR1 is SGHRS and CDR2 is YFSETQ. The CDR3 spells CASSLYGGGSYEQYF. As DNA, the CDR3 is TGCGCCAGCAGCTTGTACGGCGGGGGGTCCTACGAGCAGTACTTC. The complete variable domain, with remaining parts taken from reference TRBV5-1 and TRBJ2-7, reads KAGVTQTPRYLIKTRGQQVTLSCSPISGHRSVSWYQQTPGQGLQFLFEYFSETQRNKGNFPGRFSGRQFSNSRSEMNVSTLELGDSALYLCASSLYGGGSYEQYFGPGTRLTVT.

This clonotype was seen once. This rearrangement joins TRBV28 to TRBJ2-7; D tentatively fits TRBD1 or TRBD2 (5 bases each). Trimming took off 4 bases at V and 2 bases at J, with 12 bases between the two ends. Germline V CDR1 and CDR2: MDHEN, SYDVKM. The CDR3 is made up of 14 amino acids. The CDR3 sequence: CASSSRDGTYEQYF. DNA of the CDR3: TGTGCCAGCAGTTCACGGGACGGAACCTACGAGCAGTACTTC. The full variable domain, with the rest looked up from reference TRBV28 and TRBJ2-7, is DVKVTQSSRYLVKRTGEKVFLECVQDMDHENMFWYRQDPGLGLRLIYFSYDVKMKEKGDIPEGYSVSREKKERFSLILESASTNQTSMYLCASSSRDGTYEQYFGPGTRLTVT.

About this clonotype itself: It may be a read error: a sequence one base away is much more abundant. The CDR3 coding sequence is TGCAGCGTTGAAGTGCAACAGGGTGATCATCCCCAGCATTTT. It codes for CSVEVQQGDHPQHF. This chain links TRBV29-1 with TRBJ1-5; weak D call: TRBD1 (6 bases). Germline values: CDR1 SQVTM, CDR2 ANQGSEA. The length of the CDR3 is 14 residues.

This clonotype was seen repeatedly, ten times or more. The J gene is TRBJ1-1, the V gene TRBV12-3 or TRBV12-4; the D gene is possibly TRBD1 (5 bases). The CDR3 spans 15 residues. Trimming took off 5 bases at V and 1 base at J, with 14 bases between the two ends. In DNA form, the CDR3 reads TGTGCCAGCAGTAGAGCGGACATATCGAACACTGAAGCTTTCTTT. It specifies CASSRADISNTEAFF.

There are many counts of this clonotype. The chain couples TRBV3-1 to TRBJ2-2, with 8 bases matching TRBD2. The germline V gene has CDR1 LGHDT and CDR2 YNNKEL (reference sequence). The CDR3 is made up of 16 amino acids. V shed 3 bases, J shed 7 bases, and the junction held 10 bases outside the gene matches. This CDR3 is CASSHTGTSQLGELFF. The CDR3 DNA reads TGTGCCAGCAGCCATACCGGGACTAGTCAACTCGGGGAGCTGTTTTTT.

This clonotype was seen at least ten times. The chain is built from TRBV19 and TRBJ2-6; TRBD1 might be the D (6 bases). The CDR3 contains 19 residues. V lost 5 bases, J lost 2 bases, and 22 bases lay in between. Germline V gives CDR1 LNHDA, CDR2 SQIVND (reference sequence). CDR3 loop: CASSRPRGKNRAGANVLTF. The CDR3 DNA reads TGTGCCAGTAGTCGTCCAAGGGGGAAAAATAGAGCTGGGGCCAACGTCCTGACTTTC.